This T cell receptor (beta chain) derives from a study of blood T cell repertoires in COVID-19. Only in-frame clones appear in the TCRdb table, and some are missing; sequencing was by immunoSEQ multiplex PCR. The data hold approximately 210,000 clones, with 86% observed a single time. The CDR3 is made up of 17 amino acids. CDR1 and CDR2 from the germline V gene are SGHVS and FNYEAQ. The ends lost 3 bases at V and 10 bases at J; junction bases unmatched: 18. The TCR comes from a woman aged 70-85 years with acute or convalescent COVID-19. Sequencing was performed on peripheral blood. The V call is TRBV7-6, the J call TRBJ2-1, with 7 bases aligning to TRBD2. DNA of the CDR3: TGTGCCAGCAGCTTCCACGGGGGGACTAAGGTTGGAATGGAGCAGTTCTTC. Its protein product is CASSFHGGTKVGMEQFF.